This T cell receptor (beta chain) emerged from a study of blood T cell repertoires in COVID-19. Looking at the study overall: Italy, Spain and the United States were the sources of the convalescent and acute COVID-19 samples. The cDNA or gDNA used as material had been derived from T cells, B-cell-depleted T cells, or PBMCs.

As handled by the study authors: Amplification from reference gene primers served as the basis for estimated nucleated cell counts. The table came from immunoSEQ multiplex PCR; TCRdb's copy has only in-frame clones and leaves some out. From that table come the V and J calls and clone size; the DNA was used to work out D and trimming. The sample carries about 270,000 clones, over 70% recorded once. There are 16 residues in the CDR3. Germline lookup yields CDR1 SNHLY and CDR2 FYNNEI. V shed 1 base and J 5 bases; nucleotides not matched to a gene: 5. The source is a human donor in a cohort sampled during active COVID-19. The sample comprised peripheral blood. This rearrangement joins TRBV2 to TRBJ2-7; 13 bases agree with TRBD2. The chain's CDR3 is CASSEVRTSGSHEQYF. DNA for the CDR3: TGTGCCAGCAGTGAAGTTCGGACTAGCGGGAGCCACGAGCAGTACTTC. The full variable domain, rest sourced from reference TRBV2 and TRBJ2-7, is EPEVTQTPSHQVTQMGQEVILRCVPISNHLYFYWYRQILGQKVEFLVSFYNNEISEKSEIFDDQFSVERPDGSNFTLKIRSTKLEDSAMYFCASSEVRTSGSHEQYFGPGTRLTVT.